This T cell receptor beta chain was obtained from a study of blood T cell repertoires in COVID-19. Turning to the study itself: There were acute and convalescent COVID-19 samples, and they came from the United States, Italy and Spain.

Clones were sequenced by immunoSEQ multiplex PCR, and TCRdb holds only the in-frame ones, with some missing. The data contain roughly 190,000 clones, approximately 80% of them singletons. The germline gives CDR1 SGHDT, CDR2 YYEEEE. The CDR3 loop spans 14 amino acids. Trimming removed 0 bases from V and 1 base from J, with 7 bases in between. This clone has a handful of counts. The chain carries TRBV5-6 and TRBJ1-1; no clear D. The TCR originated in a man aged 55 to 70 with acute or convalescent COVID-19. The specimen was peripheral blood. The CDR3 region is CASSLANQNTEAFF. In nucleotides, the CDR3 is TGTGCCAGCAGCTTGGCCAATCAGAACACTGAAGCTTTCTTT.